This T cell receptor (beta chain) derives from a study of T cell responses to AZD1222 COVID-19 vaccine. In germline, CDR1 is LGHDT, CDR2 YNNKEL (reference sequence). Trimming took 7 bases from V and 9 from J; bases not matched to a gene: 12. The CDR3 totals 14 residues. Study outcomes and limitations: Only a handful of AZD1222 recipients tested seropositive at baseline.

This clone has a single count. Its target is unknown. Sequencing was performed with immunoSEQ multiplex PCR; in TCRdb, only in-frame clones are kept and a portion is missing. The sample includes under 150,000 clones, 85% to 95% of them seen just once. The sample here was peripheral blood, taken on day 0 of AZD1222 vaccination. The chain combines TRBV3-1 (or the pseudogene TRBV3-2) with TRBJ1-5, with 7 bases fitting TRBD1. The clonotype comes from an adult in good health. The CDR3 DNA is TGTGCCAGCACCCCAAAAAGGACAGGCGGGCCCCAGCATTTT. Protein sequence: CASTPKRTGGPQHF.